What follows is one TCR beta chain and its context. The sample belongs to a study of OX40 agonist ivuxolimab in advanced cancers. Looking at the study overall: Every 2 weeks, ivuxolimab was infused into the patients intravenously at between 0.01 and 10 mg/kg.

Clones were read by immunoSEQ multiplex PCR, and TCRdb kept only the in-frame ones, dropping some. The sample has 50,000 to 80,000 clones; more than 85% are singletons. The source was CD4+ or CD8+ T cells sorted from blood, collected in a trial of the OX40 agonist ivuxolimab. The origin of this receptor is an adult with an advanced solid tumor such as melanoma, head and neck, liver or kidney cancer.

The CDR3 loop is CASSLYAAMNTEAFF. The CDR3 DNA is TGTGCCAGCAGCTTGTATGCGGCGATGAACACTGAAGCTTTCTTT. The V and J genes are TRBV5-6 and TRBJ1-1; no clear D gene. The ends were cut back, 1 base at V and 0 bases at J, with 10 bases in the middle. Germline-derived CDR1 and CDR2 are SGHDT and YYEEEE. This CDR3 spans 15 amino acids.